This paragraph reports one TCR beta chain. Its matching antigen is unknown. These data belong to a study of cytotoxic CD8 clonotypes in ibrutinib-treated CLL. As for the study in general: Partial responders around 24, complete 2; around twelve progressed and roughly 14 stayed in remission by median roughly 68 months.

Target depth was 1 in 200,000 to 1 in 1 million T cells, about 10x per clonotype. Generated by immunoSEQ multiplex PCR, the TCRdb table keeps only in-frame clones and is missing some. The profile shows tens of thousands of clones, 60% to 80% of them singletons. Study-level findings and limits: Sustained-remission patients were sampled at one set of times and progressing patients at different ones. Clonality increased at ibrutinib response, then returned toward baseline at progression.

The specimen was PBMCs, collected after 12 months of ibrutinib treatment. The sequence derives from a human donor with chronic lymphocytic leukemia.

The CDR3 loop is CASSLATGLKIDQPQHF. The CDR3 DNA sequence: TGTGCCAGCAGTTTAGCCACAGGGTTGAAAATCGATCAGCCCCAGCATTTT. The rearrangement links TRBV28 to TRBJ1-5; perhaps TRBD1 as D (6 bases). CDR1 and CDR2 from the germline V gene are MDHEN and SYDVKM. This CDR3 has 17 amino acids. V was clipped by 2 bases and J by 5 bases, with 19 bases between them.